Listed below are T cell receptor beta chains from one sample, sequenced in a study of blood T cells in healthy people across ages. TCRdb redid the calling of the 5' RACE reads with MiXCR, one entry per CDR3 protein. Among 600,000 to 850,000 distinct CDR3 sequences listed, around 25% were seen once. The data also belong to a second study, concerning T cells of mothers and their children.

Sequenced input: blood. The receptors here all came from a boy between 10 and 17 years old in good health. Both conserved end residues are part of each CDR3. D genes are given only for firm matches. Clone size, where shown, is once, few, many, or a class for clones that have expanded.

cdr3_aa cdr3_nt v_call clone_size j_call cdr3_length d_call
CASSLGTSGYSYNEQFF TGTGCCAGCAGCTTGGGGACTAGCGGATACTCCTACAATGAGCAGTTCTTC TRBV11-2 few TRBJ2-1 17 TRBD2
CSARGLAVTYEQYF TGCAGTGCTAGGGGCCTAGCGGTTACCTACGAGCAGTACTTC TRBV20-1 few TRBJ2-7 14 TRBD2
CSVEKGQRLTGGDYGYTF TGCAGCGTTGAGAAGGGCCAAAGGCTAACAGGGGGTGACTATGGCTACACCTTC TRBV29-1 . TRBJ1-2 18 TRBD1
CASTNLAGGPYIQYF TGTGCCAGTACCAACCTAGCGGGAGGGCCATACATTCAGTACTTC TRBV19 . TRBJ2-4 15 TRBD2
CSVVVAGREQYF TGCAGCGTTGTCGTCGCAGGCCGCGAGCAGTACTTC TRBV29-1 few TRBJ2-7 12 .
CASSLLAGGFAGELFF TGTGCCAGCAGCCTGTTAGCGGGAGGATTCGCCGGGGAGCTGTTTTTT TRBV6-2/TRBV6-3 few TRBJ2-2 16 TRBD2
CASSKLLGVGIEQFF TGTGCCAGCAGTAAACTCCTCGGCGTGGGGATTGAGCAGTTCTTC TRBV6-2/TRBV6-3 . TRBJ2-1 15 .
CSAAPEGTQYF TGCAGCGCGGCTCCAGAAGGGACCCAGTACTTC TRBV29-1 few TRBJ2-5 11 .
CASSEGRGPYEQYF TGTGCCAGCAGTGAAGGTAGGGGCCCCTACGAGCAGTACTTC TRBV6-1 . TRBJ2-7 14 .
CASSQVRGGSSSDTQYF TGCGCCAGCAGCCAAGTACGCGGGGGGAGTAGCTCAGATACGCAGTATTTT TRBV4-3 few TRBJ2-3 17 TRBD2
CASRRSGGDTQYF TGTGCCAGCAGACGCTCTGGGGGAGATACGCAATATTTT TRBV3-1 . TRBJ2-3 13 .
CASSLDTRFSGANVLTF TGTGCCAGCAGTTTAGATACACGTTTCTCTGGGGCCAACGTCCTGACTTTC TRBV12-3/TRBV12-4 once TRBJ2-6 17 .
CSVPRGSDGGGYTF TGCAGCGTACCCCGGGGCAGTGATGGAGGCGGCTACACCTTC TRBV29-1 few TRBJ1-2 14 .
CASLRSVAGVYEQYF TGTGCCAGCCTCCGGAGCGTAGCGGGAGTATACGAGCAGTACTTC TRBV27 . TRBJ2-7 15 TRBD2
CASSLEGVEGETQYF TGTGCCAGCAGCTTAGAAGGGGTGGAGGGGGAGACCCAGTACTTC TRBV7-8 few TRBJ2-5 15 .
CASSLAGSKETQYF TGTGCCAGCAGCTTAGCCGGGTCGAAAGAGACCCAGTACTTC TRBV7-2 . TRBJ2-5 14 .
CSVVVAPTEAFF TGCAGCGTTGTGGTGGCGCCGACTGAAGCTTTCTTT TRBV29-1 few TRBJ1-1 12 .
CASSHLLAYQETQYF TGCGCCAGCAGCCATCTCCTAGCCTACCAAGAGACCCAGTACTTC TRBV4-3 many TRBJ2-5 15 .
CSAGASGRTETQYF TGCAGTGCTGGGGCTAGCGGGAGGACGGAGACCCAGTACTTC TRBV20-1 . TRBJ2-5 14 TRBD2
CASSLENWGNAIYF TGTGCCAGCAGCTTAGAGAACTGGGGTAACGCCATATATTTT TRBV7-2 . TRBJ1-3 14 .
CSAAGLGETQYF TGCAGTGCTGCCGGATTAGGGGAGACCCAGTACTTC TRBV20-1 . TRBJ2-5 12 .
CASSFGTTQPQHF TGTGCCAGCAGCTTCGGGACAACACAGCCCCAGCATTTT TRBV5-5 many TRBJ1-5 13 .
CASSLVGVMNTEAFF TGCGCCAGCAGCTTGGTGGGGGTCATGAACACTGAAGCTTTCTTT TRBV5-1 few TRBJ1-1 15 .
CASSLSGLTGDEQFF TGTGCCAGCAGTTTATCGGGACTGACGGGCGATGAGCAGTTCTTC TRBV27 . TRBJ2-1 15 .
CASSYSIEGETQYF TGTGCCAGCAGTTACTCGATCGAAGGGGAGACCCAGTACTTC TRBV6-5 . TRBJ2-5 14 .
CSARDGGRALSYNEQFF TGCAGTGCTAGAGATGGCGGGAGGGCCCTCTCCTACAATGAGCAGTTCTTC TRBV20-1 . TRBJ2-1 17 TRBD2